This T cell receptor beta chain was documented in a study of breast tumors, draining lymph nodes, adjacent tissues. Study-level results: Most tumor T cells seemingly derive from lymph node, then expand in tumor. Tumor and nontumor repertoires were significantly more similar in luminal-like than in basal-like breast cancer.

The CDR3 runs to 16 residues. The trim removed 1 base at V and 9 bases at J, leaving 13 bases unmatched. Germline CDR1 and CDR2: SGHAT and FQNNGV. TCRdb reprocessed the multiplex PCR reads with MiXCR, giving one entry per CDR3 protein. The table lists more than 200,000 distinct CDR3 sequences, roughly 30% of them singletons, with 1.4% in the top ten. Samples came from axillary lymph nodes draining the breast cancer. On this clonotype: As yet, its antigen is unknown.

The specimen was axillary lymph node tissue. The V and J genes are TRBV11-2 and TRBJ2-5; 8 bases match TRBD2. The TCR comes from a female donor with breast cancer. Some clones in this sample may be carry-over from other donors' samples. CDR3 loop: CASSLVGMAVREAQYF. DNA for the CDR3: TGTGCCAGCAGCTTAGTTGGGATGGCGGTGCGGGAGGCCCAGTACTTC. The full variable domain, in which reference TRBV11-2 and TRBJ2-5 provide the parts outside the CDR3, is EAGVAQSPRYKIIEKRQSVAFWCNPISGHATLYWYQQILGQGPKLLIQFQNNGVVDDSQLPKDRFSAERLKGVDSTLKIQPAKLEDSAVYLCASSLVGMAVREAQYFGPGTRLLVL.